These 17 T cell receptor beta chains were sequenced from one sample in a study of cytomegalovirus exposure and HLA in healthy donors. Generated by immunoSEQ multiplex PCR, the TCRdb table keeps only in-frame clones and is missing some. The sample carries over 90,000 clones, less than 95% recorded once. The sample comprised PBMCs. The receptors stem from a young woman in good health and CMV-seronegative.

The chain carries TRBV5-4 and TRBJ1-2; D gene unclear. From germline, CDR1 is SGHNT and CDR2 YYREEE (reference sequence). The germline V and J ends were trimmed by 10 bases and 2 bases, with 12 bases remaining between them. There are 12 residues in the CDR3. The CDR3 loop reads CAGHAENYGYTF. In DNA, the CDR3 is TGTGCCGGCCACGCGGAAAACTATGGCTACACCTTC.

V is TRBV29-1 and J is TRBJ1-1, with D possibly matching TRBD1 (5 bases). The CDR3 sequence is 12 residues long. Germline V lookup: CDR1 SQVTM, CDR2 ANQGSEA. Trimming took 6 bases from V and 5 from J, leaving 13 bases between them. Here the CDR3 DNA reads TGCAGCGTGGTTCCTGCAGGGACTGAAGCTTTCTTT. As protein: CSVVPAGTEAFF.

This rearrangement joins TRBV5-1 to TRBJ1-1; TRBD1 agrees at 10 bases. Trimming at V came to 3 bases and at J to 1 base, leaving 12 bases not matched to a gene. CDR1 is SGHRS, CDR2 YFSETQ, per germline. CDR3 size: 18 residues. The CDR3 DNA follows: TGCGCCAGCAGCTACCAAACGACGACAGGGGGCAGGAACACTGAAGCTTTCTTT. Its protein product is CASSYQTTTGGRNTEAFF.

The genes are TRBV5-1 and TRBJ2-1; D ambiguous. The CDR3 runs to 13 residues. V lost 2 bases and J 6 bases, leaving 9 bases between the germline ends. CDR1 SGHRS and CDR2 YFSETQ come from the germline V gene. The CDR3 nucleotides read TGCGCCAGCAGCTTTGGGCAGGTCAATGAGCAGTTCTTC. This encodes CASSFGQVNEQFF.

The chain joins TRBV2 to TRBJ2-1; TRBD2 might be the D (6 bases). Looked up from germline, CDR1 is SNHLY and CDR2 is FYNNEI. This CDR3 spans 15 amino acids. The ends were cut back, 7 bases at V and 1 base at J, with 14 bases in the middle. The CDR3 region is CASNDRGKSYNEQFF. The CDR3 region has the DNA TGTGCCAGCAACGATCGGGGGAAATCCTACAATGAGCAGTTCTTC.

V is TRBV4-2 and J is TRBJ2-3; weak D call: TRBD1 (6 bases). V gave up 0 bases and J gave up 1 base, with 20 bases separating them. CDR1 LGHNA and CDR2 YNFKEQ come from the germline V gene. The CDR3 spans 19 residues. The CDR3 region has the DNA TGTGCCAGCAGCCAAGACGAGACAGGACCTCTTTTGGGCACAGATACGCAGTATTTT. Protein: CASSQDETGPLLGTDTQYF.

CDR3 bases: TGTGCCAGCTCACCACGCGAGGGGGAGCTAACTGAAGCTTTCTTT. Amino acids: CASSPREGELTEAFF. The chain employs TRBV18 and TRBJ1-1; maybe TRBD1 (6 bases). CDR1 and CDR2 from the germline V gene are KGHSH and LQKENI. V was clipped by 1 base and J by 5 bases, with 14 bases between them. CDR3 length: 15 residues.

This sequence joins TRBV5-6 and TRBJ2-1; TRBD2 matches 8 bases. This CDR3 comprises 16 residues. Losses at the gene ends were 0 bases for V and 3 bases for J; bases not matched to a gene: 5. Germline-derived CDR1 and CDR2 are SGHDT and YYEEEE. As DNA, the CDR3 is TGTGCCAGCAGCTTGGGGGCGGGGGGCCACTACAATGAGCAGTTCTTC. As protein: CASSLGAGGHYNEQFF.

This clone was recorded once. The J gene is TRBJ2-2, the V gene TRBV5-6; 7 nucleotides agree with TRBD1. CDR1 SGHDT and CDR2 YYEEEE come from the germline V gene. V was clipped by 1 base and J by 1 base; unmatched bases: 4. The CDR3 length is 16 residues. As DNA, the CDR3 is TGTGCCAGCAGCTTGAGGGGACAGCGGAACACCGGGGAGCTGTTTTTT. This gives the protein CASSLRGQRNTGELFF.

This sequence joins TRBV6-5 and TRBJ2-1, with 12 bases identical to TRBD2. Trimming took 8 bases from V and 8 from J; bases not matched to a gene: 10. The CDR3 has 15 amino acids. The V gene's germline CDR1 is MNHEY and CDR2 SVGAGI. The CDR3 loop is CASLETSGSVHEQFF. For the CDR3, the DNA is TGTGCCAGCCTCGAGACTAGCGGGAGTGTACATGAGCAGTTCTTC.

In DNA form, the CDR3 reads TGCGCCAGCAGCTTCGGACTAATGAACACTGAAGCTTTCTTT. Translated: CASSFGLMNTEAFF. The chain has TRBV5-1 and TRBJ1-1, with unresolved D. This CDR3 spans 14 amino acids. Trimming took 2 bases from V and 0 from J, leaving 8 bases between them. CDR1 and CDR2 (germline): SGHRS, YFSETQ.

The V call is TRBV4-1, the J call TRBJ2-3, with D perhaps matching TRBD2 (7 bases). Germline V gene sequence: CDR1 MGHRA, CDR2 YSYEKL. Trimming cost V 0 bases and J 0 bases, with 19 bases left between them. This CDR3 comprises 19 residues. The CDR3 protein is CASSQDYVLGGGSTDTQYF. In DNA form, the CDR3 reads TGCGCCAGCAGCCAAGATTACGTCTTAGGGGGGGGGAGCACAGATACGCAGTATTTT.

The CDR3 DNA sequence: TGTGCCAGCAGGGGACAGTACACCGGGGAGCTGTTTTTT. It is translated as CASRGQYTGELFF. The chain links TRBV6-1 to TRBJ2-2; 7 bases are a match to TRBD1. This CDR3 spans 13 amino acids. V dropped 6 bases and J dropped 3; count of bases not matched to a gene: 1. Germline assignment: CDR1 MNHNS and CDR2 SASEGT.

This clone was counted once. The rearrangement uses TRBV10-3 and TRBJ2-3, with 14 bases aligning to TRBD2. Germline CDR1 and CDR2: ENHRY and SYGVKD. The CDR3 covers 18 residues. The V and J ends lost 2 bases and 2 bases, in that order; junction bases with no gene match: 6. CDR3 residues: CAISERGLAGGPTDTQYF. The CDR3 nucleotides are TGTGCCATCAGTGAGAGAGGACTAGCGGGGGGCCCCACAGATACGCAGTATTTT.

The chain recombines TRBV6-5 with TRBJ2-3; the D is unclear. Germline V gene data show CDR1 as MNHEY and CDR2 as SVGAGI. Between the trimmed V and J ends, which lost 8 bases and 4 bases, there was a span of 13 bases. The CDR3 is 13 amino acids. CDR3 nucleotides: TGTGCCAGCGGCCCCGTTACCCCAGATACGCAGTATTTT. Translation gives CASGPVTPDTQYF.

The J gene is TRBJ1-2, the V gene TRBV29-1; tentative D call: TRBD1 (6 bases). This CDR3 has 11 residues. Germline V gives CDR1 SQVTM, CDR2 ANQGSEA. V lost 7 bases, J lost 6 bases, and 12 bases lay in between. This CDR3 is CSASDRNGYTF. Here the CDR3 DNA reads TGCAGCGCCTCAGACAGGAATGGCTACACCTTC.

V gene TRBV6-6 combines with J gene TRBJ2-5, with TRBD2 identical over 7 bases. With V trimmed by 5 bases and J by 7 bases, 10 bases remained unmatched. The CDR3 has 14 residues. From germline, CDR1 is MNHNY and CDR2 SVGAGI (reference sequence). DNA of the CDR3: TGTGCCAGCAGTGTCGGGACTATGCATGGGACCCAGTACTTC. Translating it yields CASSVGTMHGTQYF.